What follows are 32 T cell receptor beta chains derived from one specimen sequenced in a study of cytomegalovirus exposure and HLA in healthy donors. Researchers ran the PCR with 60 Vbeta and 13 Jbeta primers. This table comes from immunoSEQ multiplex PCR, and its TCRdb copy is limited to in-frame clones, with some not included. Here the sample spans around 200,000 clones, 84% being singletons. Input material: PBMCs. The receptors shown here come from a girl aged 2-10 years in good health and CMV-seropositive.

V gene TRBV29-1 combines with J gene TRBJ1-1; D unresolved. Germline values: CDR1 SQVTM, CDR2 ANQGSEA. The V end lost 4 bases, the J end lost 11 bases, and 8 bases lay between the germline ends. The CDR3 has 9 amino acids. CDR3 DNA sequence: TGCAGCGTTGTCCCCGGGGCTTTCTTT. It is translated as CSVVPGAFF.

The chain links TRBV4-1 to TRBJ2-3; D might be TRBD1 (6 bases). Looked up from germline, CDR1 is MGHRA and CDR2 is YSYEKL. With 0 bases removed from V and 8 bases from J, the gap between germline ends came to 18 bases. This CDR3 has 16 amino acids. The CDR3, as DNA: TGCGCCAGCAGCCAAGACACGGCAGGGGCACAGATTACGCAGTATTTT. Its protein product is CASSQDTAGAQITQYF.

The table lists this clone with a count of one. The chain has TRBV30 and TRBJ2-7; TRBD2 aligns across 11 bases. CDR1 is GTSNPN and CDR2 is SVGIG in the germline V gene (reference sequence). The CDR3 runs 14 residues. V was pared by 5 bases and J by 0 bases, with 3 bases of the junction left unmatched. DNA of the CDR3: TGTGCCTGGTCCACTAGCGGGAGCTCCTACGAGCAGTACTTC. Its protein is CAWSTSGSSYEQYF.

V usage is TRBV11-3 and J usage is TRBJ2-7, with D possibly TRBD2 on 5 matching bases. The CDR3 extends over 13 amino acids. The V and J ends lost 1 base and 4 bases respectively, with 8 bases between them. CDR1 and CDR2 (germline): SGHNT, YENEEA. The CDR3 DNA reads as TGTGCCAGCAGCTTAGCGGGGTTGTACGAGCAGTACTTC. It codes for CASSLAGLYEQYF.

About this clone: Other nucleotide sequences in the sample specify the same CDR3. The chain is built from TRBV4-2 and TRBJ2-3; 7 nucleotides line up with TRBD2. The CDR3 is made up of 16 amino acids. V was clipped by 2 bases and J by 6 bases; unmatched bases: 11. Germline loops: CDR1 LGHNA, CDR2 YNFKEQ. In DNA form, the CDR3 reads TGTGCCAGCAGCCAACCTACGGGGGGTGGAGTGGATACGCAGTATTTT. Translation: CASSQPTGGGVDTQYF.

The rearrangement links TRBV5-6 to TRBJ2-3, with D hard to call. The germline V and J ends were trimmed by 2 bases and 4 bases, with 5 bases remaining between them. The CDR3 is 12 residues long. Germline CDR1 and CDR2: SGHDT and YYEEEE. CDR3 in amino acids: CASSLTADTQYF. The DNA of the CDR3 is TGTGCCAGCAGCTTAACGGCAGATACGCAGTATTTT.

This clone has just one count. This chain links TRBV6-1 with TRBJ1-2; D is unclear. There are 12 residues in the CDR3. Trimming stripped 1 base from V and 5 bases from J, with 5 bases between. Germline loops: CDR1 MNHNS, CDR2 SASEGT. The chain's CDR3 is CASSEVVYGYTF. CDR3 coding DNA: TGTGCCAGCAGTGAAGTAGTATATGGCTACACCTTC.

The chain uses TRBV9 and TRBJ2-3; D might be TRBD1 (6 bases). Germline V gene data show CDR1 as SGDLS and CDR2 as YYNGEE. The CDR3 loop spans 17 amino acids. Trimming stripped 0 bases from V and 3 bases from J, with 17 bases between. CDR3 DNA sequence: TGTGCCAGCAGCGTAGGAACAGGGCCAGGGGAGACAGATACGCAGTATTTT. Translated: CASSVGTGPGETDTQYF.

This chain joins TRBV4-1 and TRBJ1-2; D is perhaps TRBD1 (5 bases). From germline, CDR1 is MGHRA and CDR2 YSYEKL. This CDR3 has 14 amino acids. V lost 5 bases and J lost 2, with 12 bases in between. CDR3 DNA: TGCGCCAGCAGCGGAGGGACGTTCAACTATGGCTACACCTTC. It encodes CASSGGTFNYGYTF.

The chain recombines TRBV10-2 with TRBJ1-3, with 7 nucleotides matching TRBD1. Germline V CDR1 and CDR2: WSHSY, SAAADI. The CDR3 is 14 amino acids. V trimming: 4 bases; J trimming: 3 bases; junction bases outside the gene matches: 3. In DNA form, the CDR3 reads TGCGCCAGCAGTGGCAGGGGGAATGGAAACACCATATATTTT. This translates into CASSGRGNGNTIYF.

The chain has TRBV30 and TRBJ1-1, with D tentatively TRBD1 (6 bases). Looked up from germline, CDR1 is GTSNPN and CDR2 is SVGIG (reference sequence). V was shortened by 3 bases and J by 0 bases, with 17 bases between the two germline ends. This CDR3 is 16 amino acids long. The CDR3 coding sequence is TGTGCCTGGAGAATTTCTCCCCACAGGGTGAACACTGAAGCTTTCTTT. This translates into CAWRISPHRVNTEAFF.

V is TRBV30 and J is TRBJ2-1, with 10 bases matching TRBD1. The CDR3 contains 13 residues. V was clipped by 3 bases and J by 4 bases; unmatched bases: 0. Germline V lookup: CDR1 GTSNPN, CDR2 SVGIG (reference sequence). CDR3: CAWRDRGYNEQFF. In DNA form, the CDR3 reads TGTGCCTGGAGGGACAGGGGGTACAATGAGCAGTTCTTC.

The rearrangement uses TRBV7-8 and TRBJ2-1; 10 nucleotides line up with TRBD2. CDR1 SGHVS and CDR2 FQNEAQ come from the germline V gene. This CDR3 is built from 16 residues. Trimming cost V 5 bases and J 6 bases; bases outside gene matches: 10. The CDR3 DNA sequence: TGTGCCAGCAGCCGTCAACGGACTAGCGGACCCAATGAGCAGTTCTTC. It encodes CASSRQRTSGPNEQFF.

This clone was found a few times. The chain is built from TRBV6-5 and TRBJ1-1; 9 bases agree with TRBD1. The CDR3 spans 14 residues. Per the germline V gene, CDR1 is MNHEY and CDR2 is SVGAGI. The J segment lost 4 bases and the V segment lost 5 bases, leaving 5 bases of the junction unmatched. The CDR3 loop is CASSPGQGATEAFF. The CDR3, as DNA: TGTGCCAGCAGTCCGGGACAGGGAGCCACTGAAGCTTTCTTT.

This sequence joins TRBV5-1 and TRBJ2-1; 11 bases match TRBD2. Unmatched junction bases numbered 7, after V lost 5 bases and J lost 6 bases. The CDR3 is 15 amino acids. Germline V gives CDR1 SGHRS, CDR2 YFSETQ. The CDR3 DNA reads TGCGCCAGCAGTCCCGAGACTAGCGGGGTCAATGAGCAGTTCTTC. Amino acids: CASSPETSGVNEQFF. Full variable domain (remainder filled in from reference TRBV5-1 and TRBJ2-1): KAGVTQTPRYLIKTRGQQVTLSCSPISGHRSVSWYQQTPGQGLQFLFEYFSETQRNKGNFPGRFSGRQFSNSRSEMNVSTLELGDSALYLCASSPETSGVNEQFFGPGTRLTVL.

The chain recombines TRBV28 with TRBJ2-5; the D gene is possibly TRBD2 (5 bases). The CDR3 has 14 residues. Germline CDR1 reads MDHEN; CDR2 reads SYDVKM. Deletions cut 8 bases from V and 2 bases from J, with 15 bases between. CDR3 protein: CASLHAGLQETQYF. The DNA for the CDR3 is TGTGCCAGCCTCCATGCGGGCTTACAAGAGACCCAGTACTTC. The entire variable domain, with the rest obtained from reference TRBV28 and TRBJ2-5, is as follows: DVKVTQSSRYLVKRTGEKVFLECVQDMDHENMFWYRQDPGLGLRLIYFSYDVKMKEKGDIPEGYSVSREKKERFSLILESASTNQTSMYLCASLHAGLQETQYFGPGTRLLVL.

A single count supports this clone. The J gene is TRBJ1-5, the V gene TRBV7-9; D is unresolved. The V end lost 2 bases, the J end lost 0 bases, and 2 bases lay between the germline ends. Germline V gives CDR1 SEHNR, CDR2 FQNEAQ (reference sequence). The CDR3 has 13 residues. CDR3 residues: CASSLHSNQPQHF. The CDR3 bases are TGTGCCAGCAGCTTACATAGCAATCAGCCCCAGCATTTT.

V and J are TRBV14 and TRBJ1-1; 8 positions match TRBD1. After removal of 4 bases from V and 3 bases from J, the junction contained 4 bases not matched to a gene. This CDR3 is built from 14 residues. In germline, CDR1 is SGHDN, CDR2 FVKESK. In nucleotides, the CDR3 is TGTGCCAGCAGCCTCAGGACAGGGTACACTGAAGCTTTCTTT. Its translation is CASSLRTGYTEAFF.

This chain connects TRBV7-9 to TRBJ2-3, with 13 bases aligning to TRBD2. The V and J ends lost 4 bases and 0 bases, in that order; junction bases with no gene match: 10. Germline assignment: CDR1 SEHNR and CDR2 FQNEAQ (reference sequence). CDR3 length: 19 residues. DNA for the CDR3: TGTGCCAGCAGCTGGGGACTAGCGGGACTGGTTATAAGCACAGATACGCAGTATTTT. Amino acid sequence: CASSWGLAGLVISTDTQYF.

This chain uses TRBV5-4 with TRBJ2-3; tentatively, D is TRBD1 (6 bases). V was pared by 0 bases and J by 6 bases, with 11 bases between. Looked up from germline, CDR1 is SGHNT and CDR2 is YYREEE (reference sequence). The CDR3 sequence is 14 residues long. CDR3 sequence (DNA): TGTGCCAGCAGCTTGGACAGGGTTTGGGATACGCAGTATTTT. Translation: CASSLDRVWDTQYF. Full variable domain (outside the CDR3, taken from reference TRBV5-4 and TRBJ2-3): ETGVTQSPTHLIKTRGQQVTLRCSSQSGHNTVSWYQQALGQGPQFIFQYYREEENGRGNFPPRFSGLQFPNYSSELNVNALELDDSALYLCASSLDRVWDTQYFGPGTRLTVL.

The CDR3 bases are TGTGCCAGCAGCTCCCCGGGACTAGCGAGCACAGATACGCAGTATTTT. Translating it yields CASSSPGLASTDTQYF. The J gene is TRBJ2-3, the V gene TRBV11-3, with 10 bases identical to TRBD2. Germline V gene sequence: CDR1 SGHNT, CDR2 YENEEA. Trimming cost V 4 bases and J 0 bases; bases outside gene matches: 4. CDR3 length: 16 amino acids.

This chain connects TRBV19 to TRBJ2-3; 12 nucleotides match TRBD2. Trimming at V came to 3 bases and at J to 5 bases, leaving 6 bases not matched to a gene. Germline CDR1 is LNHDA and CDR2 is SQIVND (reference sequence). This CDR3 has 16 residues. The CDR3 coding sequence is TGTGCCAGTAGTATTGGGGCGGGACTAGCGGGAGATACGCAGTATTTT. Translated, it gives CASSIGAGLAGDTQYF.

In its sample, this clone was seen a few times. The chain uses TRBV7-9 and TRBJ2-2; 9 bases agree with TRBD2. Looked up from germline, CDR1 is SEHNR and CDR2 is FQNEAQ (reference sequence). The CDR3 is 18 residues long. The V segment lost 1 base and the J segment 0 bases; nucleotides outside the gene matches: 6. The DNA of the CDR3 is TGTGCCAGCAGCTTAGGTCCTAGCGGGACCACGAACACCGGGGAGCTGTTTTTT. This encodes CASSLGPSGTTNTGELFF. Full variable domain (missing parts from reference TRBV7-9 and TRBJ2-2): DTGVSQNPRHKITKRGQNVTFRCDPISEHNRLYWYRQTLGQGPEFLTYFQNEAQLEKSRLLSDRFSAERPKGSFSTLEIQRTEQGDSAMYLCASSLGPSGTTNTGELFFGEGSRLTVL.

The V call is TRBV5-8, the J call TRBJ2-7; D not resolved. Germline V gives CDR1 SGHTS, CDR2 YDEGEE. V was clipped by 0 bases and J by 0 bases, with 13 bases between them. The CDR3 contains 16 residues. Here the CDR3 DNA reads TGTGCCAGCAGCTTGGCCAGGTGGGTCACCTCCTACGAGCAGTACTTC. The encoded protein is CASSLARWVTSYEQYF.

This clone occurred once. The chain carries TRBV11-2 and TRBJ2-7, with a weak D call TRBD1 (5 bases). This CDR3 spans 15 amino acids. Per the germline V gene, CDR1 is SGHAT and CDR2 is FQNNGV. V was cut by 0 bases and J by 1 base, with 10 bases left in between. The CDR3 spells CASSLDGATSYEQYF. DNA of the CDR3: TGTGCCAGCAGCTTAGATGGGGCGACGTCCTACGAGCAGTACTTC.

The chain carries TRBV6-5 and TRBJ1-5; tentative D call: TRBD1 (6 bases). This CDR3 region has 14 residues. Germline V gene lookup returns CDR1 MNHEY and CDR2 SVGAGI. Trimming shortened V by 6 bases and J by 6 bases, and 15 bases separated the two germline ends. CDR3 in amino acids: CASRPNRESQPQHF. CDR3 DNA sequence: TGTGCCAGCAGACCGAACAGGGAGTCTCAGCCCCAGCATTTT.

This sequence joins TRBV5-6 and TRBJ2-7, with 12 bases that match TRBD1. This CDR3 comprises 16 residues. Trimming at V came to 1 base and at J to 2 bases, leaving 4 bases not matched to a gene. Germline loops: CDR1 SGHDT, CDR2 YYEEEE. In DNA, the CDR3 is TGTGCCAGCAGCTTGAGGGGGACAGGGGGCCCCTACGAGCAGTACTTC. It encodes CASSLRGTGGPYEQYF.

This clone was recorded a few times. This sequence joins TRBV7-8 and TRBJ2-1; perhaps TRBD1 as D (6 bases). This CDR3 comprises 15 residues. Trimming cost V 5 bases and J 4 bases, with 15 bases left between them. The germline CDR1 and CDR2 sequences are SGHVS and FQNEAQ. In DNA, the CDR3 is TGTGCCAGCAGCCCCGACAGGAGGCGGTACAATGAGCAGTTCTTC. Its translation: CASSPDRRRYNEQFF.

J is TRBJ2-7 and V is TRBV19; 12 bases fit TRBD2. CDR3 size: 15 residues. Per germline, CDR1 LNHDA and CDR2 SQIVND (reference sequence). The V segment lost 5 bases and the J segment 7 bases; nucleotides outside the gene matches: 9. CDR3 nucleotides: TGTGCCAGTAGTCAATCTAGCGGGAGGGCGGATGAGCAGTACTTC. Translated, it gives CASSQSSGRADEQYF.

This clone was picked up a small number of times. The CDR3: CASSEWAGVYTF. CDR3 in DNA: TGTGCCAGCAGTGAGTGGGCGGGCGTCTACACCTTC. The chain carries TRBV6-1 and TRBJ1-2; no firm D call. The germline V and J ends were trimmed by 3 bases and 10 bases, with 12 bases remaining between them. Per germline, CDR1 MNHNS and CDR2 SASEGT. This CDR3 comprises 12 residues.

The chain is built from TRBV6-1 and TRBJ2-3, with 7 bases identical to TRBD2. V gave up 6 bases and J gave up 3 bases; unmatched junction bases: 9. CDR1 is MNHNS and CDR2 is SASEGT in the germline V gene. The CDR3 extends over 15 amino acids. Here the CDR3 reads CASSLGGVSTDTQYF. CDR3 nucleotide sequence: TGTGCCAGCAGCCTTGGGGGGGTATCGACAGATACGCAGTATTTT.

The genes are TRBV7-8 and TRBJ2-1; 14 bases fit TRBD2. The CDR3 spans 19 residues. The V segment lost 2 bases and the J segment 0 bases; nucleotides outside the gene matches: 6. The germline V gene encodes CDR1 SGHVS and CDR2 FQNEAQ. The CDR3 region is CASSLRLAGGPPSYNEQFF. The CDR3 region has the DNA TGTGCCAGCAGCTTAAGACTAGCGGGAGGGCCACCCTCCTACAATGAGCAGTTCTTC.